This T cell receptor beta chain was documented in a study of T-cell reconstitution after alpha-beta-depleted transplantation in children. Study findings and constraints: High day-60 TCRbeta diversity in some patients came from surviving recipient T cells and thymic progenitors. T-cell numbers and diversity, one year after transplant, stemmed largely from T cells that were newly produced. Reported findings indicate that, about two months after transplant, alpha-beta T cells came from several hundred expanded clones, which were derived from non-depleted graft cells.

This clonotype was detected a few times. Its cognate antigen is unknown. Researchers prepared the TCRbeta library using unique molecular identifiers, the study reports. TCRdb fed the PCR reads into MiXCR, producing one record per CDR3 protein. The data contain around 580,000 distinct CDR3 sequences, 25% to 30% of them singletons. Germline V gene data show CDR1 as SGHAT and CDR2 as FQNNGV. This CDR3 is 16 amino acids long. V was clipped by 1 base and J by 4 bases, with 13 bases between them. V gene TRBV11-2 combines with J gene TRBJ2-2; D perhaps matches TRBD1 (7 bases). Sequencing used PBMCs, obtained before TCRalphabeta/CD19-depleted stem cell transplant. This clonotype was sampled from a boy in the first two years of life with Wiskott-Aldrich syndrome, due to receive a stem cell transplant. CDR3 DNA sequence: TGTGCCAGCAGCTTAGTCGGGCAGGGGGGCACCGGGGAGCTGTTTTTT. Amino acid sequence: CASSLVGQGGTGELFF.